These T cell receptor beta chains were read from a single sample in a study of CD8 T cells in Susac syndrome. TCRdb fed the immunoSEQ multiplex PCR reads into MiXCR, producing one record per CDR3 protein. The sample lists about 170,000 distinct CDR3 sequences; around 96% were seen once. Material for sequencing was CD4+ T cells from PBMCs. The receptors originated from a human donor with Susac syndrome. The CDR3 runs from the conserved cysteine through the conserved F or W. D genes are given only for firm matches. Size tells how often a clone was seen (once, few, many) or the class of an expanded clone, and some rows leave it out.

NA	TRBV7-2	TRBJ2-1	NA	CASSLGRSISYNEQFF	TGTGCCAGCAGCTTAGGACGATCAATCTCCTACAATGAGCAGTTCTTC
NA	TRBV3-1	TRBJ1-1	NA	CASKQGKAEAFF	TGTGCCAGCAAGCAGGGGAAGGCTGAAGCTTTCTTT
few	TRBV7-9	TRBJ2-3	TRBD2	CASSSGLAGEDTQYF	TGTGCCAGCAGCTCGGGACTAGCGGGGGAAGATACGCAGTATTTT
NA	TRBV6-4	TRBJ1-2	NA	CASSGDPGRSYTF	TGTGCCAGCAGTGGGGACCCCGGACGATCTTACACCTTC
NA	TRBV30	TRBJ1-1	NA	CAWSVRIDSTEAFF	TGTGCCTGGAGTGTTAGGATCGACAGCACTGAAGCTTTCTTT
NA	TRBV14	TRBJ1-1	NA	CASSQDGGAFF	TGTGCCAGCAGCCAGGACGGGGGAGCTTTCTTT
NA	TRBV24-1	TRBJ2-3	TRBD2	CATSDLGLATSTDTQYF	TGTGCCACCAGTGATTTAGGACTAGCGACTAGCACAGATACGCAGTATTTT
NA	TRBV7-9	TRBJ2-7	NA	CASSLAAGKEQYF	TGTGCCAGCAGCTTAGCGGCCGGGAAGGAGCAGTACTTC
NA	TRBV5-1	TRBJ2-4	TRBD1	CASSSSASSTGNIQYF	TGCGCCAGCAGCTCATCGGCCTCATCGACAGGGAACATTCAGTACTTC
NA	TRBV30	TRBJ2-7	TRBD1	CAWSASGQGYEQYF	TGTGCCTGGAGTGCTTCGGGACAGGGGTACGAGCAGTACTTC
NA	TRBV2	TRBJ2-1	NA	CASSGVAGPGGEQFF	TGTGCCAGCAGTGGTGTTGCGGGGCCTGGGGGTGAGCAGTTCTTC
NA	TRBV29-1	TRBJ2-1	TRBD1	CSVVDRGVYNEQFF	TGCAGCGTTGTAGACAGGGGGGTCTACAATGAGCAGTTCTTC
once	TRBV4-3	TRBJ1-4	NA	CASSQVGSGGEKLFF	TGCGCCAGCAGCCAAGTTGGTTCCGGGGGTGAAAAACTGTTTTTT
once	TRBV30	TRBJ1-5	NA	CALNEGGQPQHF	TGTGCCTTGAACGAGGGCGGGCAGCCCCAGCATTTT
NA	TRBV29-1	TRBJ2-1	TRBD2	CSVAGSGRAQFF	TGCAGCGTAGCGGGAAGTGGACGCGCGCAGTTCTTC
NA	TRBV5-1	TRBJ1-2	NA	CASSSQRGAGFGYTF	TGCGCCAGCAGCTCCCAGAGGGGCGCCGGTTTTGGCTACACCTTC
NA	TRBV7-8	TRBJ2-1	NA	CASSLNSWPPGFF	TGTGCCAGCAGCCTTAACTCTTGGCCCCCGGGGTTCTTC
NA	TRBV24-1	TRBJ2-7	TRBD1	CATSPGTGNSYEQYF	TGTGCCACCTCCCCCGGGACAGGGAACTCCTACGAGCAGTACTTC
NA	TRBV3-1	TRBJ2-5	NA	CASSRTETQETQYF	TGTGCCAGCAGCCGGACTGAAACCCAAGAGACCCAGTACTTC
NA	TRBV20-1	TRBJ2-1	NA	CSATPTRGQYNEQFF	TGCAGTGCCACACCGACGCGGGGCCAATACAATGAGCAGTTCTTC
NA	TRBV9	TRBJ2-6	NA	CASSVEGYGANVLTF	TGTGCCAGCAGCGTAGAGGGTTATGGGGCCAACGTCCTGACTTTC
NA	TRBV11-2	TRBJ1-4	TRBD1	CASNHRGGIEKLFF	TGTGCCAGCAACCACAGGGGAGGGATCGAAAAACTGTTTTTT
NA	TRBV6-6	TRBJ2-5	NA	CASSSRQTVETQYF	TGTGCCAGCAGCTCCCGACAGACGGTGGAGACCCAGTACTTC
NA	TRBV9	TRBJ2-2	NA	CASSVSGHGELFF	TGTGCCAGCAGCGTATCAGGGCACGGGGAGCTGTTTTTT
NA	TRBV6-2/TRBV6-3	TRBJ2-6	NA	CASRRSSTSGANVLTF	TGTGCCAGCAGGAGGAGCTCTACCTCTGGGGCCAACGTCCTGACTTTC
NA	TRBV3-1	TRBJ1-5	TRBD1	CASSQGTGRQPQHF	TGTGCCAGCAGCCAAGGGACAGGGAGACAGCCCCAGCATTTT
NA	TRBV7-2	TRBJ1-5	TRBD1	CASSRQQGSSNQPQHF	TGTGCCAGCAGCCGTCAACAGGGGTCGAGCAATCAGCCCCAGCATTTT
NA	TRBV13	TRBJ1-5	NA	CASSSRPYQPQHF	TGTGCCAGCAGCTCCAGGCCCTATCAGCCCCAGCATTTT
NA	TRBV12-3/TRBV12-4	TRBJ1-4	NA	CASSFRLEKLFF	TGTGCCAGCAGTTTTCGGTTGGAAAAACTGTTTTTT
NA	TRBV28	TRBJ1-1	TRBD1	CASSWGGRGQEARGPEAFF	TGTGCCAGCAGCTGGGGGGGTAGGGGACAGGAGGCGAGGGGGCCTGAAGCTTTCTTT
NA	TRBV29-1	TRBJ1-1	TRBD1	CSVQSRQGNTEAFF	TGCAGCGTCCAGAGCCGACAGGGGAACACTGAAGCTTTCTTT
NA	TRBV20-1	TRBJ2-2	TRBD2	CSARPTSGSAAGELFF	TGCAGTGCTAGACCAACTAGCGGGAGCGCGGCCGGGGAGCTGTTTTTT
NA	TRBV7-9	TRBJ2-7	TRBD2	CASSYRTSGRISEQYF	TGTGCCAGCAGCTACAGGACTAGCGGGAGAATCTCCGAGCAGTACTTC
NA	TRBV7-8	TRBJ1-2	NA	CASSLSPKFDGYTF	TGTGCCAGCAGCTTATCCCCCAAGTTTGACGGCTACACCTTC
NA	TRBV5-1	TRBJ2-1	NA	CASSLAVPAMEQFF	TGCGCCAGCAGCTTGGCGGTACCCGCAATGGAGCAGTTCTTC